These 30 T cell receptor beta chains came from one sample sequenced in a study of T cell repertoires in cytomegalovirus infection. Their antigens are not known. TCRdb ran MiXCR on the reads and lists one entry per CDR3 protein. The table records hundreds of thousands of distinct CDR3 sequences, roughly 42% of them present only once. The specimen comprised cultured PBMCs, sampled from culture after CMV antigen stimulation. The receptors derive from a human donor in good health (CMV status not recorded). Some clones in this sample may be carry-over from other donors' samples.

The V and J genes are TRBV27 and TRBJ2-1, with D possibly called TRBD1 or TRBD2 (5 bases each). Germline V gives CDR1 MNHEY, CDR2 SMNVEV (reference sequence). The CDR3 totals 14 residues. Trimming removed 6 bases at V and 5 bases at J, with 14 bases between. The CDR3 loop is CASSLWGPHNEQFF. CDR3 coding DNA: TGTGCCAGCAGCCTGTGGGGACCTCACAATGAGCAGTTCTTC.

The CDR3 nucleotides read TGTGCCAGCAGCCTGGCGTCCGTCTTGACTAATGAAAAACTGTTTTTT. Protein product: CASSLASVLTNEKLFF. This sequence joins TRBV12-3 or TRBV12-4 and TRBJ1-4; D unresolved. Trimming pared 6 bases from V and 2 bases from J, leaving 16 bases between. This CDR3 spans 16 amino acids.

The chain joins TRBV6-6 to TRBJ2-3; no reliable D call. V lost 5 bases to trimming and J lost 5 bases, with 14 bases between them. The CDR3 covers 14 residues. Germline V lookup: CDR1 MNHNY, CDR2 SVGAGI (reference sequence). CDR3 sequence (DNA): TGTGCCAGCAGTCAGAGGCCCCTTGGAGATACGCAGTATTTT. This sequence encodes CASSQRPLGDTQYF.

V and J are TRBV7-9 and TRBJ2-4; TRBD1 matches at 7 bases. The CDR3 covers 16 residues. V was pared by 6 bases and J by 0 bases, with 8 bases of the junction left unmatched. CDR1 SEHNR and CDR2 FQNEAQ come from the germline V gene (reference sequence). CDR3 amino acids: CASSFDRDIAKNIQYF. CDR3 in DNA: TGTGCCAGCAGTTTCGACAGGGACATAGCCAAAAACATTCAGTACTTC.

This clonotype is a singleton in its sample. The V and J genes are TRBV4-2 and TRBJ1-2; weak D call: TRBD1 (5 bases). Trimming cost V 3 bases and J 8 bases, with 16 bases left between them. This CDR3 has 14 residues. From germline, CDR1 is LGHNA and CDR2 YNFKEQ. The CDR3 DNA reads as TGTGCCAGCAGCCATCTCGGCCAGGGCCGCGGCTACACCTTC. Encoded protein: CASSHLGQGRGYTF.

This clonotype was seen a single time. CDR3 DNA: TGCAGCGTTGCTCGGGACAGGGGCACTGAAGCTTTCTTT. Translation gives CSVARDRGTEAFF. This chain joins TRBV29-1 and TRBJ1-1; 10 nucleotides match TRBD1. The CDR3 has 13 residues. Trimming took 4 bases from V and 4 from J; bases not matched to a gene: 3. Germline CDR1 reads SQVTM; CDR2 reads ANQGSEA.

This clonotype occurred a few times. The CDR3 bases are TGTGCCAGCAGTTTAGTCTGGCGGGGTCAGCCCCAGCATTTT. Its protein product is CASSLVWRGQPQHF. This rearrangement joins TRBV12-3 or TRBV12-4 to TRBJ1-5; D is unclear. The CDR3 sequence is 14 residues long. V was shortened by 1 base and J by 6 bases, with 10 bases between the two germline ends.

The CDR3 loop reads CASSLAPGLNQPQHF. The CDR3 DNA is TGTGCCAGCAGCTTAGCCCCCGGGCTGAATCAGCCCCAGCATTTT. V and J are TRBV7-2 and TRBJ1-5; no clear D gene. From germline, CDR1 is SGHTA and CDR2 FQGNSA. This CDR3 comprises 15 residues. Trimming removed 0 bases from V and 4 bases from J, with 10 bases in between. The variable domain in full, with the rest retrieved from reference TRBV7-2 and TRBJ1-5, is GAGVSQSPSNKVTEKGKDVELRCDPISGHTALYWYRQSLGQGLEFLIYFQGNSAPDKSGLPSDRFSAERTGGSVSTLTIQRTQQEDSAVYLCASSLAPGLNQPQHFGDGTRLSIL.

J is TRBJ2-3 and V is TRBV7-6, with TRBD2 identical over 8 bases. The CDR3 runs 15 residues. Germline CDR1 and CDR2: SGHVS and FNYEAQ. The V segment lost 1 base and the J segment 4 bases; nucleotides outside the gene matches: 4. The CDR3 DNA sequence: TGTGCCAGCAGCTTAGAGTACGGGAGGGCAGATACGCAGTATTTT. This translates into CASSLEYGRADTQYF.

CDR3 in amino acids: CASSFGRRNQPQHF. Here the CDR3 DNA reads TGTGCCAGCAGCTTTGGACGTCGCAATCAGCCCCAGCATTTT. V gene TRBV5-6 combines with J gene TRBJ1-5, with D hard to call. V was clipped by 2 bases and J by 2 bases, with 8 bases between them. The CDR3 extends over 14 amino acids. Germline V lookup: CDR1 SGHDT, CDR2 YYEEEE.

V usage is TRBV2 and J usage is TRBJ1-6; D possibly corresponds to TRBD1 (5 bases). CDR3 size: 15 residues. V dropped 3 bases and J dropped 7 bases, with 13 bases sitting between them. Looked up from germline, CDR1 is SNHLY and CDR2 is FYNNEI. The DNA of the CDR3 is TGTGCCAGCAGTGAGCGGCAGGGAGGCAATTCACCCCTCCACTTT. Translated: CASSERQGGNSPLHF.

This clonotype appeared a single time. V usage is TRBV12-3 or TRBV12-4 and J usage is TRBJ1-2; 8 bases line up with TRBD1. The CDR3 covers 15 residues. J was trimmed by 4 bases and V by 3 bases; bases with no gene match: 7. CDR3 protein: CASSFSGTGIYGYTF. The DNA of the CDR3 is TGTGCCAGCAGTTTCTCCGGGACAGGAATCTATGGCTACACCTTC.

The chain has TRBV7-9 and TRBJ2-5; a possible D gene is TRBD2 (5 bases). Germline V gene sequence: CDR1 SEHNR, CDR2 FQNEAQ (reference sequence). The CDR3 is 17 residues long. The germline V and J ends were trimmed by 6 bases and 1 base, with 21 bases remaining between them. CDR3: CASSPLGTSMFQETQYF. In DNA form, the CDR3 reads TGTGCCAGCAGTCCCCTCGGCACTAGTATGTTCCAAGAGACCCAGTACTTC. The variable domain in full, completed from reference TRBV7-9 and TRBJ2-5, reads DTGVSQNPRHKITKRGQNVTFRCDPISEHNRLYWYRQTLGQGPEFLTYFQNEAQLEKSRLLSDRFSAERPKGSFSTLEIQRTEQGDSAMYLCASSPLGTSMFQETQYFGPGTRLLVL.

The chain couples TRBV20-1 to TRBJ2-5; D ambiguous. The length of the CDR3 is 11 residues. The V end was cut by 3 bases, the J end by 5 bases, with 7 bases between. The V gene's germline CDR1 is DFQATT and CDR2 SNEGSKA (reference sequence). The CDR3 nucleotides read TGCAGTGCTAGGCTCGGGGAGACCCAGTACTTC. Its protein is CSARLGETQYF.

This chain links TRBV12-3 or TRBV12-4 with TRBJ2-7; no definite D call. The germline V and J ends were trimmed by 3 bases and 6 bases, with 12 bases remaining between them. CDR3 length: 13 residues. CDR3 in amino acids: CASSFDIRLEQYF. The CDR3 DNA is TGTGCCAGCAGTTTTGACATAAGGCTCGAGCAGTACTTC.

The V call is TRBV12-3 or TRBV12-4, the J call TRBJ2-7; D is possibly TRBD1 (5 bases). V lost 3 bases to trimming and J lost 2 bases, with 14 bases between them. The CDR3 runs to 15 residues. The CDR3 is CASSFGQGLAYEQYF. In nucleotides, the CDR3 is TGTGCCAGCAGTTTCGGGCAGGGCCTAGCCTACGAGCAGTACTTC.

V usage is TRBV5-3 and J usage is TRBJ2-1, with D possibly TRBD2 on 6 matching bases. TRBV5-3 is recorded as an ORF, its role being uncertain. The CDR3 runs to 15 residues. V was trimmed by 8 bases and J by 0 bases, leaving 15 bases between them. The CDR3, as DNA: TGTGCCAGCAGCCGTGACGGGAGCTCCTACAATGAGCAGTTCTTC. It yields the protein CASSRDGSSYNEQFF.

The rearrangement links TRBV12-3 or TRBV12-4 to TRBJ2-2; D is perhaps TRBD1 (6 bases). The CDR3 has 15 residues. V gave up 2 bases and J gave up 6 bases, with 13 bases separating them. As DNA, the CDR3 is TGTGCCAGCAGTTTATGGGACACACCCGCCGGGGAGCTGTTTTTT. Its protein product is CASSLWDTPAGELFF.

This chain links TRBV12-3 or TRBV12-4 with TRBJ1-2; a weak D match, TRBD1 (6 bases). CDR3 length: 12 residues. V was shortened by 5 bases and J by 8 bases, with 12 bases between the two germline ends. CDR3 sequence: CASSPGQSGYTF. CDR3 bases: TGTGCCAGCAGTCCCGGACAGTCGGGCTACACCTTC.

This clonotype was seen many times. CDR3 coding DNA: TGTGCCAGCAGCCTCCTCACTATGGTGGATACGCAGTATTTT. It specifies CASSLLTMVDTQYF. The J gene is TRBJ2-3, the V gene TRBV7-2; D gene unclear. Between the trimmed V and J ends, which lost 5 bases and 6 bases, there was a span of 15 bases. Germline V gives CDR1 SGHTA, CDR2 FQGNSA. This CDR3 is 14 amino acids long.

V gene TRBV4-3 combines with J gene TRBJ2-7; no reliable D call. Trimming stripped 0 bases from V and 1 base from J, with 10 bases between. Germline V lookup: CDR1 LGHNA, CDR2 YSLEER. The length of the CDR3 is 15 residues. The CDR3 loop is CASSQDINPSYEQYF. CDR3 DNA sequence: TGCGCCAGCAGCCAAGATATCAATCCGTCCTACGAGCAGTACTTC.

The chain has TRBV7-2 and TRBJ1-5, with a weak D call TRBD1 (5 bases). Trimming shortened V by 1 base and J by 9 bases, and 19 bases separated the two germline ends. This CDR3 has 16 residues. Germline lookup yields CDR1 SGHTA and CDR2 FQGNSA. The CDR3 here is CASSLDGAGVYRPQHF. The CDR3 nucleotides read TGTGCCAGCAGCTTAGATGGGGCTGGGGTTTATCGGCCCCAGCATTTT.

The genes are TRBV19 and TRBJ1-2; no firm D call. Germline CDR1 LNHDA, CDR2 SQIVND (reference sequence). The CDR3 consists of 17 residues. V was trimmed by 3 bases and J by 6 bases, leaving 23 bases between them. In nucleotides, the CDR3 is TGTGCCAGTAGTATCTGGAGTCGGGTACAGTTGGACCATGGCTACACCTTC. This codes for CASSIWSRVQLDHGYTF.

The rearrangement joins TRBV4-1 to TRBJ2-2, with D perhaps matching TRBD1 (5 bases). V dropped 6 bases and J dropped 1 base, with 27 bases sitting between them. This CDR3 is built from 20 residues. From germline, CDR1 is MGHRA and CDR2 YSYEKL. The CDR3 coding sequence is TGCGCCAGCAGACCGCGGCCTTACGAGGCTCAGACAGAGAACACCGGGGAGCTGTTTTTT. This codes for CASRPRPYEAQTENTGELFF.

This clonotype was seen a few times. This sequence joins TRBV4-2 and TRBJ2-1, with 12 bases fitting TRBD2. V dropped 1 base and J dropped 8; count of bases not matched to a gene: 6. Germline V CDR1 and CDR2: LGHNA, YNFKEQ. The CDR3 has 16 residues. The CDR3 is CASSQVLAGGVYEQFF. CDR3 coding DNA: TGTGCCAGCAGCCAAGTACTAGCGGGGGGAGTCTATGAGCAGTTCTTC.

The rearrangement joins TRBV7-4 to TRBJ1-5, with D perhaps TRBD1 (5 bases). The CDR3 runs 16 residues. CDR1 and CDR2 from the germline V gene are SGHVT and SQSDAQ. Deletions cut 5 bases from V and 5 bases from J, with 19 bases between. The CDR3 region has the DNA TGTGCCAGCAGCGAACTAAGGGGTGGGCCCGATCAGCCCCAGCATTTT. Amino acid sequence: CASSELRGGPDQPQHF.

The rearrangement joins TRBV6-1 to TRBJ2-3; 10 nucleotides match TRBD2. This CDR3 is built from 15 residues. Trimming at V came to 6 bases and at J to 2 bases, leaving 5 bases not matched to a gene. Germline CDR1 reads MNHNS; CDR2 reads SASEGT. The CDR3 region has the DNA TGTGCCAGCAGCACCGGGACTAGCGACACAGATACGCAGTATTTT. It translates to CASSTGTSDTDTQYF.

The V gene is TRBV6-6, the J gene TRBJ1-5; D gene uncertain. The V and J ends lost 1 base and 4 bases respectively, with 5 bases between them. CDR3 length equals 13 residues. CDR1 is MNHNY, CDR2 SVGAGI, per germline (reference sequence). The CDR3 sequence: CASSYLRNQPQHF. In DNA form, the CDR3 reads TGTGCCAGCAGTTACTTGCGGAATCAGCCCCAGCATTTT.

This clonotype was seen a few times. The chain uses TRBV12-3 or TRBV12-4 and TRBJ2-7, with 9 bases lining up with TRBD1. CDR3 length equals 14 residues. Losses at the gene ends were 6 bases for V and 3 bases for J; bases not matched to a gene: 6. The CDR3 DNA follows: TGTGCCAGCAGCACCGGGACAGGGAACTACGAGCAGTACTTC. The encoded protein is CASSTGTGNYEQYF.

The V and J genes are TRBV12-3 or TRBV12-4 and TRBJ1-2, with D perhaps TRBD1 (5 bases). V was cut by 6 bases and J by 7 bases, with 15 bases left in between. The CDR3 runs to 13 residues. CDR3 sequence: CASRGHGGGGYTF. The CDR3 bases are TGTGCCAGCAGAGGGCATGGGGGGGGTGGCTACACCTTC.